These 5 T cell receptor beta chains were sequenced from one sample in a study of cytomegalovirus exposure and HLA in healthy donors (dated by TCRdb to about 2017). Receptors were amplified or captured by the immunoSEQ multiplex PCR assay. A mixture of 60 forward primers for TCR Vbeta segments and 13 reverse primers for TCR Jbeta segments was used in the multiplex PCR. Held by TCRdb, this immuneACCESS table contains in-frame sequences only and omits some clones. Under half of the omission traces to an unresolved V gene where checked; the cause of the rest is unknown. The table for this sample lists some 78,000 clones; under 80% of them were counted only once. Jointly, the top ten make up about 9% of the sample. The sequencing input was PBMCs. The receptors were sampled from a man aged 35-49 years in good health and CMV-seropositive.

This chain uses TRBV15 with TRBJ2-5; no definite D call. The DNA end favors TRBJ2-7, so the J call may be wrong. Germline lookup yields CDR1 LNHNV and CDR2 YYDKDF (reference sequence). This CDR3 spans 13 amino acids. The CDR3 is CATSRDLRVEQYF. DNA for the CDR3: TGTGCCACCAGCAGAGATCTTAGAGTCGAGCAGTACTTC.

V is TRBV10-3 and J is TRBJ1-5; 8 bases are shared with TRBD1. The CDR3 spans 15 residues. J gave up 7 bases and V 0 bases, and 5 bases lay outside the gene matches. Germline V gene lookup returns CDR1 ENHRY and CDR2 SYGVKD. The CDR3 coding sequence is TGTGCCATCAGTGAGTCAAACCAGGGGGCGCAGCCCCAGCATTTT. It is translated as CAISESNQGAQPQHF.

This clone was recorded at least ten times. The CDR3 is CASSQELAGKVSPLHF. In DNA, the CDR3 is TGCGCCAGCAGCCAAGAATTAGCAGGGAAGGTTTCACCCCTCCACTTT. The genes are TRBV4-1 and TRBJ1-6; perhaps TRBD1 as D (5 bases). This CDR3 contains 16 residues. V lost 0 bases, J lost 9 bases, and 15 bases lay in between. The germline CDR1 and CDR2 sequences are MGHRA and YSYEKL.

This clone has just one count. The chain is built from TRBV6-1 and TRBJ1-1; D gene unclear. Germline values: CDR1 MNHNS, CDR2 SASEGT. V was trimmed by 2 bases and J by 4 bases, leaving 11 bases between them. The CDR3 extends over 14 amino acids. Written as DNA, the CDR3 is TGTGCCAGCAGTGAATTGGAGGGAGGCACTGAAGCTTTCTTT. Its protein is CASSELEGGTEAFF.

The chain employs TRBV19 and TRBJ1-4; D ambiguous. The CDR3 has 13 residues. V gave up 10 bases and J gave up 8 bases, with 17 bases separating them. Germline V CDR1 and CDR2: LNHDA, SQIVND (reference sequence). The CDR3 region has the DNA TGTGCCACCTCCGTGGGCCTTGGAGAAAAACTGTTTTTT. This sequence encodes CATSVGLGEKLFF.